The subject of this entry is one T cell receptor (beta chain). What it binds is not known. J lost 4 bases, V lost 6 bases, and 14 bases had no gene match. The CDR3 contains 17 residues. In germline, CDR1 is LNHDA, CDR2 SQIVND (reference sequence). This specimen belongs to a study of cytomegalovirus exposure and HLA in healthy donors. Study-wide points: A list of 150 or so TCR beta chains associated with cytomegalovirus was given. V segments that were indistinguishable, TRBV6-2 and TRBV6-3 among them, were omitted from analysis.

PCR was performed using 60 Vbeta and 13 Jbeta primers. TCRdb keeps only in-frame clones here, not all; method: immunoSEQ multiplex PCR. The sample yields approximately 140,000 clones, around 80% seen once. Material: PBMCs. The source of this sequence is a man in his forties in good health and CMV-seropositive. The genes are TRBV19 and TRBJ2-1; 8 nucleotides align to TRBD2. CDR3 DNA sequence: TGTGCCAGTAGCCCCCCCCGGACTAGCTTCAATTACAATGAGCAGTTCTTC. This codes for CASSPPRTSFNYNEQFF.